This T cell receptor beta chain was identified in a study of blood T cells in healthy people across ages. CDR1 and CDR2 from the germline V gene are MNHNS and SASEGT. V lost 3 bases, J lost 5 bases, and 5 bases stayed unmatched. This CDR3 region has 15 residues. Primed by a sample-barcoded 5' primer and a J-beta primer mix, a second PCR proceeded for about 7 to 12 cycles. Every molecule of cDNA carried a tag from a template-switch adaptor with 12 random nucleotides. TCRdb reprocessed the 5' RACE reads with MiXCR, giving one entry per CDR3 protein. The sample carries 1.4 million to 1.5 million distinct CDR3 sequences, around two fifths recorded once. The sample providers were healthy Caucasian people from Russia, aged roughly 6 to 90. This clonotype was observed many times. The target antigen is unknown. Findings and limits, study-wide: Per-million-T-cell TCR beta diversity fell roughly linearly with age. More naive CD4+ cells and higher diversity were found in long-lived than in aged donors.

The sequence derives from a woman aged 18-30 years in good health. The sequencing sample was made of blood. The chain links TRBV6-1 to TRBJ2-1, with 9 positions matching TRBD2. CDR3 nucleotides: TGTGCCAGCAGTGAGGGACTAGCCGTGAACAATGAGCAGTTCTTC. It codes for CASSEGLAVNNEQFF.